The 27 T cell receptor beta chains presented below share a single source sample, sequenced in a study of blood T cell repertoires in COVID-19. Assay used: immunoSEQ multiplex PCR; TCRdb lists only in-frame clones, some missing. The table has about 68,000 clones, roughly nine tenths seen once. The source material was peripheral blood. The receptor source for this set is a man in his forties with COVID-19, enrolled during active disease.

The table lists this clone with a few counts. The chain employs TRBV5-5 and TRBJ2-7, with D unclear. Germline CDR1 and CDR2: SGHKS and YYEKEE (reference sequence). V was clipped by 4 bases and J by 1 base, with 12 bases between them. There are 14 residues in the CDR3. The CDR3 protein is CASSLDGRSYEQYF. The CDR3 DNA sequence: TGTGCCAGCAGCCTGGACGGTCGATCCTACGAGCAGTACTTC.

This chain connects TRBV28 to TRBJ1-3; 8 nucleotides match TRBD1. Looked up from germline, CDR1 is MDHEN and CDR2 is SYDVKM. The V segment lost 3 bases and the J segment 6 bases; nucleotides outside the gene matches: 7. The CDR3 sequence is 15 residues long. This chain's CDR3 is CASSFGDRQSNTIYF. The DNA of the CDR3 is TGTGCCAGCAGTTTTGGGGACAGGCAGTCAAACACCATATATTTT.

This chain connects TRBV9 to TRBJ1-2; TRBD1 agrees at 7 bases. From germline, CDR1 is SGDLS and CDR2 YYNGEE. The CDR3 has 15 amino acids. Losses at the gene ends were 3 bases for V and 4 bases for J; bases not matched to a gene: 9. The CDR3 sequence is CASSAGQDLGYGYTF. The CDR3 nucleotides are TGTGCCAGCAGCGCCGGACAGGATCTAGGCTATGGCTACACCTTC. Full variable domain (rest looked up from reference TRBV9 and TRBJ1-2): DSGVTQTPKHLITATGQRVTLRCSPRSGDLSVYWYQQSLDQGLQFLIQYYNGEERAKGNILERFSAQQFPDLHSELNLSSLELGDSALYFCASSAGQDLGYGYTFGSGTRLTVV.

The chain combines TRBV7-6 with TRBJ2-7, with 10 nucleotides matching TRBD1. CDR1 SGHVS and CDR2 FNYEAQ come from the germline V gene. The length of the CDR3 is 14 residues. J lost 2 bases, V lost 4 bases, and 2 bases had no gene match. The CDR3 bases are TGTGCCAGCAGCTCCGGGACAGGGGCCTACGAGCAGTACTTC. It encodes CASSSGTGAYEQYF.

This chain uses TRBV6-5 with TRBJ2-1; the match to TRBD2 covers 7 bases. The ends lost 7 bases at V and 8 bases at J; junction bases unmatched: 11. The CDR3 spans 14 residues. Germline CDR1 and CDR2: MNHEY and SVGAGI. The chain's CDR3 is CASKSREGIDEQFF. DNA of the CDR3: TGTGCCAGCAAGTCGAGGGAGGGGATCGATGAGCAGTTCTTC.

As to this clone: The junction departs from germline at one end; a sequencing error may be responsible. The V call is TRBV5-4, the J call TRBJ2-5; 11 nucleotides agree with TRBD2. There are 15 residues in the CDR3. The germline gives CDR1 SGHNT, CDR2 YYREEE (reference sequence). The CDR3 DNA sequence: TGTGCCAGCAGCGTTCCTAGCGGGGGGTCTGAGACCCGGTACTTC. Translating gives CASSVPSGGSETRYF. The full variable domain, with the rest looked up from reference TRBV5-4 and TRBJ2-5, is ETGVTQSPTHLIKTRGQQVTLRCSSQSGHNTVSWYQQALGQGPQFIFQYYREEENGRGNFPPRFSGLQFPNYSSELNVNALELDDSALYLCASSVPSGGSETRYFGPGTRLLVL.

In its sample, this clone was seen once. CDR3 residues: CASRRWVAGGTDTQYF. CDR3 bases: TGTGCCAGCAGGCGGTGGGTAGCGGGGGGCACAGATACGCAGTATTTT. The chain has TRBV5-4 and TRBJ2-3; 9 bases match TRBD2. This CDR3 has 16 amino acids. The V segment lost 5 bases and the J segment 1 base; nucleotides outside the gene matches: 8. CDR1 and CDR2 from the germline V gene are SGHNT and YYREEE (reference sequence). Full variable domain (outside the CDR3, taken from reference TRBV5-4 and TRBJ2-3): ETGVTQSPTHLIKTRGQQVTLRCSSQSGHNTVSWYQQALGQGPQFIFQYYREEENGRGNFPPRFSGLQFPNYSSELNVNALELDDSALYLCASRRWVAGGTDTQYFGPGTRLTVL.

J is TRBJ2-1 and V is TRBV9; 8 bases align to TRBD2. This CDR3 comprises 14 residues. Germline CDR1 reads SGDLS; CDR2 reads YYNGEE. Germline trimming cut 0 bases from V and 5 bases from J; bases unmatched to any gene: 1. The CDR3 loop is CASSVAGGNNEQFF. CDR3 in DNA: TGTGCCAGCAGCGTAGCGGGGGGGAACAATGAGCAGTTCTTC. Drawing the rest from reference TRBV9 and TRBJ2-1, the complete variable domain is DSGVTQTPKHLITATGQRVTLRCSPRSGDLSVYWYQQSLDQGLQFLIQYYNGEERAKGNILERFSAQQFPDLHSELNLSSLELGDSALYFCASSVAGGNNEQFFGPGTRLTVL.

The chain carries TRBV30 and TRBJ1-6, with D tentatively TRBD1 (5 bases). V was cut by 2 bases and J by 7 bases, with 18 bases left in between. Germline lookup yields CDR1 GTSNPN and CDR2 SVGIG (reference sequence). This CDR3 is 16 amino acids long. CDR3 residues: CAWSQQGKGRNSPLHF. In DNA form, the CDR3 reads TGTGCCTGGAGTCAGCAGGGCAAGGGGCGGAATTCACCCCTCCACTTT.

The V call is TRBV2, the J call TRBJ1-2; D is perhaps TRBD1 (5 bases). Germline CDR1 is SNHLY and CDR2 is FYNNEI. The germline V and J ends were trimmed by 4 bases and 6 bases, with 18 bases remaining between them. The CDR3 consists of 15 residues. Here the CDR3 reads CASSVTTDPGDGYTF. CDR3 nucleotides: TGTGCCAGCAGTGTTACCACTGACCCGGGGGATGGCTACACCTTC.

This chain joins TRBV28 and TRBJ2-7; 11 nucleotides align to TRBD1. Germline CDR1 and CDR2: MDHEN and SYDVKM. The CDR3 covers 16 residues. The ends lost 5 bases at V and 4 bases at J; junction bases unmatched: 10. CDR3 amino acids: CASSPPGQGVPYEQYF. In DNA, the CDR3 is TGTGCCAGCAGTCCACCGGGACAGGGGGTACCTTACGAGCAGTACTTC.

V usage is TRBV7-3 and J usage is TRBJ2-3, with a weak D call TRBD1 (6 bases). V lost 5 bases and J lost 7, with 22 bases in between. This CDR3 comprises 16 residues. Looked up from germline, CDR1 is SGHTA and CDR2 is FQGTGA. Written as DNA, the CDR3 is TGTGCCAGCAGCCTTAGGTGGGACATAGGCACTTATACGCAGTATTTT. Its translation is CASSLRWDIGTYTQYF.

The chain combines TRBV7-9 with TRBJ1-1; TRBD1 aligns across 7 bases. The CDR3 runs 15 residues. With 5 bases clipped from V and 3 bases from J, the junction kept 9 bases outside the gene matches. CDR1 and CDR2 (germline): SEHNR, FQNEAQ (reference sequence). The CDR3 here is CASSGRGLDDTEAFF. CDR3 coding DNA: TGTGCCAGCAGCGGTAGGGGGCTCGACGACACTGAAGCTTTCTTT.

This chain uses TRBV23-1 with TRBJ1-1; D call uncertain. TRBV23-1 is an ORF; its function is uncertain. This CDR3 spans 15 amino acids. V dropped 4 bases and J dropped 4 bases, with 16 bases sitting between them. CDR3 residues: CASSPLRFFGTEAFF. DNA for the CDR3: TGCGCCAGCAGTCCGCTTCGGTTTTTTGGCACTGAAGCTTTCTTT.

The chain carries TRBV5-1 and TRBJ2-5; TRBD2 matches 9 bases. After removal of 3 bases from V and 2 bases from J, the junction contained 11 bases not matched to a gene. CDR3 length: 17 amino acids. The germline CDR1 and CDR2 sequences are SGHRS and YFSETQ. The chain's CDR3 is CASSSGLAGGTQETQYF. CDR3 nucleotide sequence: TGCGCCAGCAGCTCGGGACTAGCTGGGGGGACACAAGAGACCCAGTACTTC.

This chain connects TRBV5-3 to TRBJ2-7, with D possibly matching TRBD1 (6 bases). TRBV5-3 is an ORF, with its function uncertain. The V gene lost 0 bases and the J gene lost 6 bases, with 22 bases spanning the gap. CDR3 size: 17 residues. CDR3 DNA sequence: TGTGCCAGAAGCTTGGCCATTGGAACAGGGTTAGTAGTCGAGCAGTACTTC. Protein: CARSLAIGTGLVVEQYF.

The CDR3 loop reads CASSVQFIGDTEAFF. CDR3 in DNA: TGTGCCAGCAGCGTACAATTCATCGGGGACACTGAAGCTTTCTTT. V gene TRBV9 combines with J gene TRBJ1-1; D is undetermined. Germline V lookup: CDR1 SGDLS, CDR2 YYNGEE. This CDR3 is 15 amino acids long. V was shortened by 1 base and J by 3 bases, with 13 bases between the two germline ends. Drawing the rest from reference TRBV9 and TRBJ1-1, the complete variable domain is DSGVTQTPKHLITATGQRVTLRCSPRSGDLSVYWYQQSLDQGLQFLIQYYNGEERAKGNILERFSAQQFPDLHSELNLSSLELGDSALYFCASSVQFIGDTEAFFGQGTRLTVV.

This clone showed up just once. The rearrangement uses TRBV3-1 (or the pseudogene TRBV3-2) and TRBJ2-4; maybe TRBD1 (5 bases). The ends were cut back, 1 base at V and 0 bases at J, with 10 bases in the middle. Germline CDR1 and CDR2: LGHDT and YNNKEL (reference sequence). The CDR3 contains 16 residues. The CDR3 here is CASSQVSTEAKNIQYF. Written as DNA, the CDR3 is TGTGCCAGCAGCCAAGTCTCGACAGAAGCCAAAAACATTCAGTACTTC.

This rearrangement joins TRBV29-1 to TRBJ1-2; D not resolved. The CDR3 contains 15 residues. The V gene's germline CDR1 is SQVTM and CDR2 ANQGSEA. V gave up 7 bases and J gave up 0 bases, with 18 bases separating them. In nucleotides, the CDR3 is TGCAGCGCCGACCCCCCGGAGAGAGCTAACTATGGCTACACCTTC. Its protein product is CSADPPERANYGYTF.

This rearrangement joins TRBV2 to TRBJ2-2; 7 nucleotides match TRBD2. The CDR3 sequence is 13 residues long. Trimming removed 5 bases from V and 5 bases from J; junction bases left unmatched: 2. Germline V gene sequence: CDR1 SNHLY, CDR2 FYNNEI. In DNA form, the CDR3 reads TGTGCCAGCAGTCGGGGGGAAACCGGGGAGCTGTTTTTT. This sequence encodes CASSRGETGELFF. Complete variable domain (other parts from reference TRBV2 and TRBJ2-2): EPEVTQTPSHQVTQMGQEVILRCVPISNHLYFYWYRQILGQKVEFLVSFYNNEISEKSEIFDDQFSVERPDGSNFTLKIRSTKLEDSAMYFCASSRGETGELFFGEGSRLTVL.

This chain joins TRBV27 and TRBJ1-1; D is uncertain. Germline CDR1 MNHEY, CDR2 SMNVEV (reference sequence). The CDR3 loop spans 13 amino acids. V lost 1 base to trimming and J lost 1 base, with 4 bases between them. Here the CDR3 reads CASSLFRNTEAFF. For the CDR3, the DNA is TGTGCCAGCAGTTTATTCAGGAACACTGAAGCTTTCTTT.

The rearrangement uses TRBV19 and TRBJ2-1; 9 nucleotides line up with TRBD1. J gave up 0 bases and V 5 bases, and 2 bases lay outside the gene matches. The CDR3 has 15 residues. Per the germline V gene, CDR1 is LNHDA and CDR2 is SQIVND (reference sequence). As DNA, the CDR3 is TGTGCCAGTAGTCGACAGGGGGGCTCCTACAATGAGCAGTTCTTC. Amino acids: CASSRQGGSYNEQFF.

This CDR3 is CASSFWRGWADTQYF. Written as DNA, the CDR3 is TGTGCCAGCAGTTTTTGGCGGGGGTGGGCAGATACGCAGTATTTT. The rearrangement links TRBV27 to TRBJ2-3, with 7 bases aligning to TRBD2. This CDR3 contains 15 residues. The V gene end was trimmed by 3 bases and the J gene end by 4 bases; junction bases not matched to a gene: 7. In germline, CDR1 is MNHEY, CDR2 SMNVEV (reference sequence).

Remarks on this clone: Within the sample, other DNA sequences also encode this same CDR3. CDR3 DNA sequence: TGTGCCAGCAGCGTAGCGGGGGGGGGCTACAATGAGCAGTTCTTC. Translated, it gives CASSVAGGGYNEQFF. The genes are TRBV9 and TRBJ2-1; 8 nucleotides line up with TRBD2. Germline assignment: CDR1 SGDLS and CDR2 YYNGEE. V lost 0 bases and J lost 3; bases outside the gene matches: 2. The CDR3 loop spans 15 amino acids.

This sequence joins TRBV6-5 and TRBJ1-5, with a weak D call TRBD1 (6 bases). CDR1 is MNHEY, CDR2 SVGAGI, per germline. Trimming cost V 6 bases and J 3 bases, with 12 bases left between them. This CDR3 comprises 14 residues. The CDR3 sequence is CASSLGQPNQPQHF. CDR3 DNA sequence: TGTGCCAGCAGCCTCGGACAGCCCAATCAGCCCCAGCATTTT.

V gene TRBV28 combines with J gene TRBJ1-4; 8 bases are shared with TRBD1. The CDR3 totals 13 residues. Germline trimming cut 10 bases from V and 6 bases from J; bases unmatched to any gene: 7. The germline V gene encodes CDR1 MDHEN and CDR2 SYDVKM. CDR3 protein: CATSGTGDEKLFF. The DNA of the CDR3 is TGTGCCACTTCCGGGACAGGTGATGAAAAACTGTTTTTT.

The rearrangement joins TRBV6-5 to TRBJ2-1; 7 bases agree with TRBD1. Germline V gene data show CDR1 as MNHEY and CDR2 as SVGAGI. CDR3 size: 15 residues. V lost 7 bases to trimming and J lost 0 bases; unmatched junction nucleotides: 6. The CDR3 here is CASKLDRSSYNEQFF. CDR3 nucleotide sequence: TGTGCCAGCAAATTGGACAGGAGCTCCTACAATGAGCAGTTCTTC.